The 28 T cell receptor beta chains below come from one sample, sequenced in a study of blood T cell repertoires in COVID-19. TCRdb keeps only in-frame clones here, not all; method: immunoSEQ multiplex PCR. The sample has some 83,000 clones, roughly 80% seen once. Specimen: peripheral blood. Receptors were obtained from a man between 50 and 59 years old with acute or convalescent COVID-19.

The chain recombines TRBV5-1 with TRBJ1-4; 9 bases match TRBD1. Germline V gives CDR1 SGHRS, CDR2 YFSETQ. The length of the CDR3 is 16 residues. With V trimmed by 0 bases and J by 8 bases, 8 bases remained unmatched. The CDR3 nucleotides are TGCGCCAGCAGCTTGGCACCCACAGGGACAGGGGAAAAACTGTTTTTT. Residues: CASSLAPTGTGEKLFF.

The chain employs TRBV6-5 and TRBJ1-1; D is unresolved. Germline V lookup: CDR1 MNHEY, CDR2 SVGAGI. This CDR3 is 15 amino acids long. Trimming left V 2 bases short and J 12 bases short, with 22 bases between. CDR3 in DNA: TGTGCCAGCAGTTACAGGCAGCGGGCGGTAGGTAGGACTTTCTTT. Its protein is CASSYRQRAVGRTFF.

The rearrangement uses TRBV19 and TRBJ2-7, with D possibly TRBD1 on 6 matching bases. The V end was cut by 5 bases, the J end by 4 bases, with 18 bases between. Germline V gene data show CDR1 as LNHDA and CDR2 as SQIVND (reference sequence). CDR3 size: 15 residues. CDR3 DNA: TGTGCCAGTAGTGCGGACAGCTTAAGGAATTACGAGCAGTACTTC. This encodes CASSADSLRNYEQYF.

The chain has TRBV6-6 and TRBJ1-5, with 7 bases matching TRBD1. The germline CDR1 and CDR2 sequences are MNHNY and SVGAGI (reference sequence). Trimming at V came to 1 base and at J to 2 bases, leaving 5 bases not matched to a gene. The CDR3 spans 16 residues. The CDR3 sequence is CASSYFAGQGNQPQHF. The DNA for the CDR3 is TGTGCCAGCAGTTACTTTGCAGGACAGGGCAATCAGCCCCAGCATTTT.

V and J are TRBV18 and TRBJ2-1, with D perhaps TRBD1 (6 bases). V gave up 2 bases and J gave up 9 bases, with 11 bases separating them. The germline CDR1 and CDR2 sequences are KGHSH and LQKENI. CDR3 size: 13 residues. CDR3 residues: CASSPARGFEQFF. The DNA for the CDR3 is TGTGCCAGCTCACCAGCCAGGGGCTTTGAGCAGTTCTTC.

The chain carries TRBV7-9 and TRBJ1-6; TRBD1 matches at 7 bases. Germline lookup yields CDR1 SEHNR and CDR2 FQNEAQ (reference sequence). The CDR3 loop spans 15 amino acids. With V trimmed by 5 bases and J by 6 bases, 7 bases remained unmatched. The DNA for the CDR3 is TGTGCCAGCAGCCCGGGACAGCAAAGTAATTCACCCCTCCACTTT. Its translation is CASSPGQQSNSPLHF.

The genes are TRBV11-2 and TRBJ2-6, with D perhaps TRBD1 (6 bases). The CDR3 runs to 16 residues. The germline V gene encodes CDR1 SGHAT and CDR2 FQNNGV. V gave up 5 bases and J gave up 2 bases, with 13 bases separating them. CDR3 in amino acids: CASSHYSGAGANVLTF. The DNA of the CDR3 is TGTGCCAGCAGCCACTACTCAGGGGCTGGGGCCAACGTCCTGACTTTC.

The V call is TRBV30, the J call TRBJ2-5; 7 bases agree with TRBD1. The CDR3 contains 12 residues. Unmatched junction bases numbered 7, after V lost 7 bases and J lost 5 bases. Per germline, CDR1 GTSNPN and CDR2 SVGIG (reference sequence). In DNA form, the CDR3 reads TGTGCCTTTTACAGGGGTTCGGAGACCCAGTACTTC. It specifies CAFYRGSETQYF.

The V gene is TRBV5-1, the J gene TRBJ1-1, with 8 bases lining up with TRBD1. V was clipped by 5 bases and J by 7 bases; unmatched bases: 16. In germline, CDR1 is SGHRS, CDR2 YFSETQ. CDR3 length: 16 amino acids. The DNA of the CDR3 is TGCGCCAGCAGTGCAGTCCCGGGACAGGATCAGGGTGAAGCTTTCTTT. It is translated as CASSAVPGQDQGEAFF. The full variable domain, with the rest looked up from reference TRBV5-1 and TRBJ1-1, is KAGVTQTPRYLIKTRGQQVTLSCSPISGHRSVSWYQQTPGQGLQFLFEYFSETQRNKGNFPGRFSGRQFSNSRSEMNVSTLELGDSALYLCASSAVPGQDQGEAFFGQGTRLTVV.

This sequence joins TRBV4-3 and TRBJ1-4; D remains unclear. Looked up from germline, CDR1 is LGHNA and CDR2 is YSLEER. The V end lost 4 bases, the J end lost 6 bases, and 18 bases lay between the germline ends. This CDR3 is built from 16 residues. The CDR3 coding sequence is TGCGCCAGCAGCCGAGCCCCCGGCTACCGGGATGAAAAACTGTTTTTT. Its protein is CASSRAPGYRDEKLFF.

The chain couples TRBV5-1 to TRBJ2-5; the D gene is possibly TRBD1 (5 bases). The CDR3 runs to 15 residues. Germline CDR1 and CDR2: SGHRS and YFSETQ. V was clipped by 0 bases and J by 5 bases, with 14 bases between them. The CDR3 region has the DNA TGCGCCAGCAGCTTGGTTTCTCAGGGCCGGGAGACCCAGTACTTC. Protein product: CASSLVSQGRETQYF.

DNA for the CDR3: TGTGCCAGCAGCTTGGAACCGGGGAATCAGCCCCAGCATTTT. As protein: CASSLEPGNQPQHF. The chain recombines TRBV5-4 with TRBJ1-5; D gene uncertain. The CDR3 extends over 14 amino acids. Germline CDR1 and CDR2: SGHNT and YYREEE (reference sequence). V lost 0 bases to trimming and J lost 4 bases, with 8 bases between them.

This rearrangement joins TRBV4-1 to TRBJ2-1, with TRBD1 matching 7 bases. V dropped 2 bases and J dropped 10; count of bases not matched to a gene: 8. Germline V lookup: CDR1 MGHRA, CDR2 YSYEKL. CDR3 length: 14 amino acids. The CDR3 here is CASSQSPGQEEQFF. In DNA form, the CDR3 reads TGCGCCAGCAGCCAATCGCCAGGACAGGAGGAGCAGTTCTTC.

On this clone itself: Other nucleotide sequences in the sample specify the same CDR3. The chain carries TRBV4-3 and TRBJ1-1; the D is unclear. This CDR3 spans 13 amino acids. Germline lookup yields CDR1 LGHNA and CDR2 YSLEER. V dropped 1 base and J dropped 1 base, with 4 bases sitting between them. The CDR3 protein is CASSQAGNTEAFF. The CDR3 DNA reads as TGCGCCAGCAGCCAAGCCGGGAACACTGAAGCTTTCTTT.

The chain carries TRBV4-1 and TRBJ2-7; tentatively, D is TRBD1 (5 bases). V lost 3 bases to trimming and J lost 6 bases, with 12 bases between them. The CDR3 is 13 amino acids. CDR1 is MGHRA, CDR2 YSYEKL, per germline. Written as DNA, the CDR3 is TGCGCCAGCAGCCAGGAACAGGCGTCCGAGCAGTACTTC. Translated, it gives CASSQEQASEQYF.

The rearrangement uses TRBV7-2 and TRBJ1-1; the D is unclear. V lost 1 base and J lost 1, with 7 bases in between. The length of the CDR3 is 14 residues. Per germline, CDR1 SGHTA and CDR2 FQGNSA. CDR3 DNA: TGTGCCAGCAGCTTAGGGTCCGGGAACACTGAAGCTTTCTTT. It encodes CASSLGSGNTEAFF.

This chain uses TRBV19 with TRBJ1-2; TRBD1 matches 9 bases. The CDR3 is 16 residues long. With 5 bases clipped from V and 3 bases from J, the junction kept 10 bases outside the gene matches. The germline V gene has CDR1 LNHDA and CDR2 SQIVND (reference sequence). CDR3 residues: CASSPGTGPEYYGYTF. The CDR3 bases are TGTGCCAGTAGTCCGGGGACAGGGCCGGAGTACTATGGCTACACCTTC.

This clone showed up just a few times. The V and J genes are TRBV2 and TRBJ1-6; 9 bases line up with TRBD1. This CDR3 is 18 amino acids long. CDR1 is SNHLY and CDR2 is FYNNEI in the germline V gene. The junction had 9 bases not matched to a gene; V was cut back by 6 bases and J by 0 bases. CDR3: CASSGDRVFSSYNSPLHF. CDR3 coding DNA: TGTGCCAGCAGCGGGGACAGGGTCTTTTCCTCCTATAATTCACCCCTCCACTTT.

The V gene is TRBV30, the J gene TRBJ1-1, with 11 bases lining up with TRBD1. V gave up 3 bases and J gave up 4 bases; unmatched junction bases: 1. CDR3 length: 13 amino acids. Per the germline V gene, CDR1 is GTSNPN and CDR2 is SVGIG (reference sequence). Written as DNA, the CDR3 is TGTGCCTGGAGGGACAGGGGGCTCACTGAAGCTTTCTTT. Translation gives CAWRDRGLTEAFF.

This CDR3 is CASSFTGSYGYTF. CDR3 DNA sequence: TGTGCCAGCAGTTTTACAGGGAGCTATGGCTACACCTTC. The chain couples TRBV27 to TRBJ1-2, with a tentative D call TRBD1 (6 bases). Deletions cut 3 bases from V and 4 bases from J, with 9 bases between. This CDR3 has 13 amino acids. Germline V CDR1 and CDR2: MNHEY, SMNVEV (reference sequence).

The chain recombines TRBV7-9 with TRBJ1-5, with D unresolved. The CDR3 loop spans 15 amino acids. Germline loops: CDR1 SEHNR, CDR2 FQNEAQ (reference sequence). V dropped 1 base and J dropped 7 bases, with 14 bases sitting between them. CDR3 sequence reads: CASSLGGEAGQPQHF. The CDR3 region has the DNA TGTGCCAGCAGCTTAGGGGGAGAAGCGGGACAGCCCCAGCATTTT. The full variable domain, completed using reference TRBV7-9 and TRBJ1-5, is DTGVSQNPRHKITKRGQNVTFRCDPISEHNRLYWYRQTLGQGPEFLTYFQNEAQLEKSRLLSDRFSAERPKGSFSTLEIQRTEQGDSAMYLCASSLGGEAGQPQHFGDGTRLSIL.

A single count supports this clone. The chain couples TRBV4-3 to TRBJ2-1; TRBD2 matches at 13 bases. The CDR3 is made up of 16 amino acids. J gave up 4 bases and V 4 bases, and 4 bases lay outside the gene matches. The germline CDR1 and CDR2 sequences are LGHNA and YSLEER. This CDR3 reads CASSLGTSGIYNEQFF. CDR3 in DNA: TGCGCCAGCAGCCTAGGGACTAGCGGGATATACAATGAGCAGTTCTTC.

CDR3 loop: CASSLSSTEQYF. CDR3 bases: TGTGCCAGCAGTTTATCGAGTACCGAGCAGTACTTC. The chain uses TRBV27 and TRBJ2-7; D call uncertain. The germline V gene has CDR1 MNHEY and CDR2 SMNVEV (reference sequence). This CDR3 contains 12 residues. Trimming stripped 0 bases from V and 6 bases from J, with 6 bases between.

The chain employs TRBV7-9 and TRBJ2-3, with TRBD2 identical over 9 bases. The J segment lost 4 bases and the V segment lost 4 bases, leaving 3 bases of the junction unmatched. Germline CDR1 SEHNR, CDR2 FQNEAQ (reference sequence). The CDR3 has 14 residues. The CDR3 DNA is TGTGCCAGCAGCTATTCTAGCGGGGCAGATACGCAGTATTTT. Its translation is CASSYSSGADTQYF.

In its sample, this clone was seen a few times. V usage is TRBV9 and J usage is TRBJ1-2; 8 bases fit TRBD1. The CDR3 is 14 amino acids. Germline lookup yields CDR1 SGDLS and CDR2 YYNGEE. J gave up 7 bases and V 2 bases, and 7 bases lay outside the gene matches. CDR3: CASSVSQGAGGYTF. The CDR3 bases are TGTGCCAGCAGCGTTAGTCAGGGGGCGGGTGGCTACACCTTC. The full variable domain, its missing parts supplied by reference TRBV9 and TRBJ1-2, is DSGVTQTPKHLITATGQRVTLRCSPRSGDLSVYWYQQSLDQGLQFLIQYYNGEERAKGNILERFSAQQFPDLHSELNLSSLELGDSALYFCASSVSQGAGGYTFGSGTRLTVV.

The chain couples TRBV5-1 to TRBJ2-3; 7 bases line up with TRBD1. Germline loops: CDR1 SGHRS, CDR2 YFSETQ. The junction had 4 bases not matched to a gene; V was cut back by 0 bases and J by 0 bases. The CDR3 length is 16 residues. The CDR3 region is CASSLDGTASTDTQYF. The CDR3 DNA is TGCGCCAGCAGCTTGGACGGGACAGCTAGCACAGATACGCAGTATTTT.

The V gene is TRBV6-5, the J gene TRBJ2-1; 7 bases match TRBD1. Per germline, CDR1 MNHEY and CDR2 SVGAGI. The trim removed 1 base at V and 8 bases at J, leaving 8 bases unmatched. This CDR3 has 15 residues. The CDR3 spells CASSYWVGGRDEQFF. The CDR3 bases are TGTGCCAGCAGTTACTGGGTAGGGGGCAGAGATGAGCAGTTCTTC.

The chain couples TRBV5-1 to TRBJ2-2; D may be TRBD2 (6 bases). V was pared by 3 bases and J by 2 bases, with 11 bases between. CDR3 size: 15 residues. In germline, CDR1 is SGHRS, CDR2 YFSETQ. CDR3 region: CASSSPGLNTGELFF. The CDR3 DNA sequence: TGCGCCAGCAGCTCCCCGGGACTCAACACCGGGGAGCTGTTTTTT.